This T cell receptor (beta chain) was found in a study of CD8 T cells in Susac syndrome. Random hexamers were used to reverse transcribe an amount of about 0.45 to 1 ug RNA. The amplification used immunoSEQ multiplex PCR on TCR beta CDR3; it spanned 54 Vbeta and 13 Jbeta. TCRdb re-called the immunoSEQ multiplex PCR reads through MiXCR, storing one row per CDR3 protein. The table includes about 300,000 distinct CDR3 sequences, 89% detected once. Study-level findings and limits: The study admitted that it had a relatively small number of individuals in its TCR sequencing and HLA analysis.

On this clonotype: Antigen unknown.

Sequencing of TCR beta was performed on blood CD8+ and CD4+ T cells. Relapsing-remitting disease, either stable or active, was present in the treatment-naive patients who were the multiple sclerosis controls. The CDR3 is 12 residues long. Germline V lookup: CDR1 SEHNR, CDR2 FQNEAQ (reference sequence). Trimming took 9 bases from V and 6 from J, leaving 14 bases between them. The chain uses TRBV7-9 and TRBJ1-1; the D gene is possibly TRBD1 (6 bases). The receptor was derived from a human donor with multiple sclerosis. Sequenced material: CD8+ T cells from PBMCs. The CDR3, as DNA: TGTGCCAGTAGTCTAGGGGGATCTGAAGCTTTCTTT. Protein: CASSLGGSEAFF.